This T cell receptor (beta chain) was recorded in a study of blood T cell repertoires in COVID-19. Study information: COVID-19 samples collected from the United States, Italy and Spain covered acute and convalescent phases. The analysed material was cDNA or gDNA that came from T cells, B-cell-depleted T cells, or PBMCs.

As originally analysed: Reference gene primer amplification yielded estimated nucleated cell counts. Sequencing was performed with immunoSEQ multiplex PCR; in TCRdb, only in-frame clones are kept and a portion is missing. The V and J calls and clone size were taken over from that table, and D and trimming were inferred from the DNA. Of roughly 130,000 clones in the sample, 79% were seen once. Germline CDR1 SGHRS, CDR2 YFSETQ. The CDR3 covers 16 residues. V was clipped by 0 bases and J by 0 bases, with 10 bases between them. The sequenced sample consisted of peripheral blood. The TCR comes from a man between 60 and 70 years old with acute or convalescent COVID-19. This rearrangement joins TRBV5-1 to TRBJ1-3; D is uncertain. The CDR3 protein is CASSLGTVSSGNTIYF. CDR3 DNA: TGCGCCAGCAGCTTGGGAACAGTCAGCTCTGGAAACACCATATATTTT.